A selection of T cell receptor beta chains follows, all from one sample in a study of T cell responses to AZD1222 COVID-19 vaccine. TCRdb's copy holds only in-frame clones and misses some; the assay was immunoSEQ multiplex PCR. This sample has 150,000 to 200,000 clones, with around nine tenths found just once. Source: peripheral blood, taken on day 0 of AZD1222 vaccination. The origin of the receptors is an adult in good health. Both conserved end residues are part of each CDR3. D genes are given only for firm matches. Clone sizes are given selectively: once, few, many, or a class where the clone is expanded.

v_call	d_call	j_call	clone_size	cdr3_nt	cdr3_aa
TRBV2	TRBD1	TRBJ1-1	.	TGTGCCAGCAGGCTCCCGGACAGGGGGCTGCGAACTGAAGCTTTCTTT	CASRLPDRGLRTEAFF
TRBV6-2/TRBV6-3	.	TRBJ1-2	.	TGTGCCAGCAGTAACAGCGGGGGAAGCTATGGCTACACCTTC	CASSNSGGSYGYTF
TRBV4-3	TRBD2	TRBJ2-2	.	TGCGCCAGCAGCCAACGCTTAGCGGGGGGGCCTACCGGGGAGCTGTTTTTT	CASSQRLAGGPTGELFF
TRBV19	.	TRBJ2-3	.	TGTGCCAGTAGTGTCCTACTTGGGATCAGCACAGATACGCAGTATTTT	CASSVLLGISTDTQYF
TRBV29-1	TRBD1	TRBJ1-2	.	TGCAGCGTTGAACTGGACAGGGATTACGGCTACACCTTC	CSVELDRDYGYTF
TRBV6-2/TRBV6-3	TRBD1	TRBJ1-4	.	TGTGCCAGCAGTTTGGGGACAGGGATCGAAAAACTGTTTTTT	CASSLGTGIEKLFF
TRBV4-2	TRBD1	TRBJ1-1	few	TGTGCCAGCAGCCAAGGGGGACAGGGAAGGGCTGAAGCTTTCTTT	CASSQGGQGRAEAFF
TRBV27	TRBD1	TRBJ2-7	.	TGTGCCAGCAGTTTAGACCGGGACAGGGGTTACGAGCAGTACTTC	CASSLDRDRGYEQYF
TRBV5-4	.	TRBJ1-1	.	TGTGCCAGCAGCTTGTTGGAGACTGAAGCTTTCTTT	CASSLLETEAFF
TRBV18	.	TRBJ1-2	.	TGTGCCAGCTCACCAAGGGCAGGGGATGGCTACACCTTC	CASSPRAGDGYTF
TRBV7-2	.	TRBJ2-1	once	TGTGCCAGCAGCTCATCCTACAGCTCCTACAATGAGCAGTTCTTC	CASSSSYSSYNEQFF
TRBV18	.	TRBJ2-7	.	TGTGCCAGCTCACCCTCTAGCTCCTACGAGCAGTACTTC	CASSPSSSYEQYF
TRBV5-6	.	TRBJ2-1	.	TGTGCCAGCAGCCTTGACGTCATGTGGGGCCCCTACAATGAGCAGTTCTTC	CASSLDVMWGPYNEQFF
TRBV9	TRBD1	TRBJ1-1	.	TGTGCCAGCAGCGCCCGACAGGGGGCCACCACTGAAGCTTTCTTT	CASSARQGATTEAFF
TRBV19	TRBD2	TRBJ2-3	.	TGTGCCAGTAGTCCCGAGAGACGGGGGGGCACAGATACGCAGTATTTT	CASSPERRGGTDTQYF
TRBV5-4	TRBD2	TRBJ2-7	once	TGTGCCAGCAGCCGCGGACTAGCGGGGGGGAACTACGAGCAGTACTTC	CASSRGLAGGNYEQYF
TRBV3-1/TRBV3-2	TRBD2	TRBJ2-7	once	TGTGCCAGCAGCCACCCAGCGGGAAGCTACGAGCAGTACTTC	CASSHPAGSYEQYF
TRBV29-1	.	TRBJ1-3	.	TGCAGCGTGTTGGACAGACGCGGAAACACCATATATTTT	CSVLDRRGNTIYF
TRBV12-5	TRBD2	TRBJ2-1	few	TGTGCTAGTGGCCCTGCGGGGGGCCTCTACAATGAGCAGTTCTTC	CASGPAGGLYNEQFF
TRBV6-2/TRBV6-3	.	TRBJ1-1	.	TGTGCCAGCAGTTACTCGACCCGACAGTCTGAAGCTTTCTTT	CASSYSTRQSEAFF
TRBV7-8	.	TRBJ1-2	.	TGTGCCAGCAGCTTCCATCTACTCAGGGGTGGCGGCTACACCTTC	CASSFHLLRGGGYTF
TRBV5-8	.	TRBJ2-1	.	TGTGCCAGCAGCTTGGGTGCCCTAGGGGCTTACAATGAGCAGTTCTTC	CASSLGALGAYNEQFF
TRBV27	TRBD1	TRBJ1-4	.	TGTGCCAGCAGTTTTAGGGGACAGGGGAATGAAAAACTGTTTTTT	CASSFRGQGNEKLFF
TRBV7-8	.	TRBJ1-1	.	TGTGCCAGCAGCTCGAGGCGACAGCTAAACACTGAAGCTTTCTTT	CASSSRRQLNTEAFF
TRBV27	TRBD1	TRBJ1-1	.	TGTGCCAGCAGTCAGGGGGGCCCCGAAGCTTTCTTT	CASSQGGPEAFF
TRBV5-1	.	TRBJ2-2	.	TGCGCCAGCTCAAGCGGTAACACCGGGGAGCTGTTTTTT	CASSSGNTGELFF
TRBV3-1/TRBV3-2	TRBD1	TRBJ1-3	once	TGTGCCAGCAGCCGGGGACAGGGAGTCTCTGGAAACACCATATATTTT	CASSRGQGVSGNTIYF
TRBV15	.	TRBJ1-1	.	TGTGCCACCAGCAGAAGCGGGCTCGGACTGGAAGCTTTCTTT	CATSRSGLGLEAFF
TRBV12-3/TRBV12-4	.	TRBJ2-1	.	TGTGCCAGCAGCTACACCGCTCGTGAGCAGTTCTTC	CASSYTAREQFF
TRBV7-2	TRBD1	TRBJ1-1	.	TGTGCCAGCAGCCCAGGACAGGGGATGGGGGACACTGAAGCTTTCTTT	CASSPGQGMGDTEAFF
TRBV7-3	.	TRBJ2-2	.	TGTGCCAGCAGCTTAGAGCCGCTTAACACCGGGGAGCTGTTTTTT	CASSLEPLNTGELFF
TRBV30	.	TRBJ2-7	.	TGTGCCTGGAAGGAGGGCCGGGCTCCCTACGAGCAGTACTTC	CAWKEGRAPYEQYF
TRBV19	TRBD1	TRBJ1-1	.	TGTGCCACCTCGAAGGAGGGGGCAAGCGCTTTCTTT	CATSKEGASAFF
TRBV5-4	TRBD1	TRBJ2-7	.	TGTGCCAGCAGCCGTAGACAGGGGGCAGACGAGCAGTACTTC	CASSRRQGADEQYF
TRBV10-3	TRBD2	TRBJ2-7	.	TGTGCCATCAGTGCTCTAGCGGGGGGAGTCTACGAGCAGTACTTC	CAISALAGGVYEQYF
TRBV6-4	.	TRBJ1-4	once	TGTGCCAGCAGCGTAGATAGACGAACTAATGAAAAACTGTTTTTT	CASSVDRRTNEKLFF
TRBV25-1	TRBD1	TRBJ2-3	.	TGTGCCAGCAGTGAATACGGGAAGGGGGCCACAGATACGCAGTATTTT	CASSEYGKGATDTQYF
TRBV7-3	.	TRBJ1-1	.	TGTGCCAGCAGCTCCCTACCGGTGGACAGGAACACTGAAGCTTTCTTT	CASSSLPVDRNTEAFF
TRBV5-4	TRBD1	TRBJ1-2	.	TGTGCCAGCAGCTTGGATGGTGAACAGGGGCGGGATGGCTACACCTTC	CASSLDGEQGRDGYTF
TRBV19	TRBD2	TRBJ2-1	.	TGTGCCAGTAGTTCAACCGAGGGCGGGGGTAGCAATGAGCAGTTCTTC	CASSSTEGGGSNEQFF
TRBV15	TRBD1	TRBJ2-7	.	TGTGCCACCAGCAGAGTGGTTGGGACAGGGGTCTACGAGCAGTACTTC	CATSRVVGTGVYEQYF
TRBV2	.	TRBJ1-1	.	TGTGCCAGCGCGGTGGGGATGAACACTGAAGCTTTCTTT	CASAVGMNTEAFF
TRBV9	.	TRBJ1-5	.	TGTGCCAGCAGCGTAGGAGACAGCGGGGGGCAGCCCCAGCATTTT	CASSVGDSGGQPQHF
TRBV7-2	.	TRBJ1-3	.	TGTGCCAGCAGCTTAAACCCACCCCAGGACTACTCTGGAAACACCATATATTTT	CASSLNPPQDYSGNTIYF
TRBV9	TRBD1	TRBJ1-5	.	TGTGCCAGCAGCCCAGGGGGTAGCAATCAGCCCCAGCATTTT	CASSPGGSNQPQHF
TRBV5-6	.	TRBJ1-6	.	TGTGCCAGCAGCCCACGGGGGGGGCTAAATAATTCACCCCTCCACTTT	CASSPRGGLNNSPLHF
TRBV6-4	.	TRBJ2-5	.	TGTGCCAGCACCAACCGGGACTCACAAGAGACCCAGTACTTC	CASTNRDSQETQYF
TRBV20-1	.	TRBJ2-1	.	TGCAGTGCTAGTCCAGTTGGCATGGGTGAGCAGTTCTTC	CSASPVGMGEQFF
TRBV2	TRBD2	TRBJ2-1	.	TGTGCCAGCAAACTTCTAGCGGGGTCCTACAATGAGCAGTTCTTC	CASKLLAGSYNEQFF
TRBV6-5	TRBD1	TRBJ1-2	.	TGTGCCAGCAGTTTAGGGGGCGTAGGGCCCTATGGCTACACCTTC	CASSLGGVGPYGYTF
TRBV7-9	TRBD1	TRBJ1-2	.	TGTGCCGAGATACGGGACAGGGAATATGGCTACACCTTC	CAEIRDREYGYTF
TRBV5-5	TRBD1	TRBJ1-2	.	TGTGCCAGCAGCTCCCAGGGGGCTCGAGGCTACACCTTC	CASSSQGARGYTF
TRBV5-4	.	TRBJ1-6	.	TGTGCCAGCGGAAGTCCGACCAATAATTCACCCCTCCACTTT	CASGSPTNNSPLHF
TRBV7-9	.	TRBJ1-5	.	TGTGCCAGCAGCTTTGGATCCGCGGTTGGCAATCAGCCCCAGCATTTT	CASSFGSAVGNQPQHF
TRBV4-2	.	TRBJ2-7	.	TGTGCCAGCAGCCAAGGTCAGGGAGAAAGGGACCACGAGCAGTACTTC	CASSQGQGERDHEQYF